What follows are 28 T cell receptor beta chains derived from one specimen sequenced in a study of early T cells in non-severe SARS-CoV-2 infection. One entry per CDR3 protein, called by TCRdb with MiXCR from the 5' RACE reads. The sample contains approximately 35,000 distinct CDR3 sequences, 5.5% to 6% of which appear only once. The sample was whole blood. These receptors were obtained from an adult who was a healthcare worker with PCR-confirmed SARS-CoV-2 infection or an uninfected control (not recorded which).

This clonotype has a count of ten or more. The chain carries TRBV7-9 and TRBJ2-1; D perhaps matches TRBD2 (6 bases). The CDR3 spans 16 residues. Germline lookup yields CDR1 SEHNR and CDR2 FQNEAQ (reference sequence). Trimming pared 5 bases from V and 1 base from J, leaving 15 bases between. This chain's CDR3 is CASSAGGVASYNEQFF. CDR3 DNA: TGTGCCAGCAGCGCCGGAGGGGTCGCGTCCTACAATGAGCAGTTCTTC.

This clonotype was found many times. The chain is built from TRBV20-1 and TRBJ2-1, with TRBD2 identical over 16 bases. From germline, CDR1 is DFQATT and CDR2 SNEGSKA (reference sequence). The CDR3 runs to 13 residues. V lost 6 bases and J lost 12; bases outside the gene matches: 5. Written as DNA, the CDR3 is TGCAGTGCCGGGACTAGCGGGGGGGATGGGCAGTTCTTC. Its translation: CSAGTSGGDGQFF.

The table lists this clonotype with many counts. This rearrangement joins TRBV2 to TRBJ2-6; D is ambiguous. Looked up from germline, CDR1 is SNHLY and CDR2 is FYNNEI. V was clipped by 3 bases and J by 0 bases, with 6 bases between them. The CDR3 spans 15 residues. DNA for the CDR3: TGTGCCAGCAGTGACGTTCGCTCTGGGGCCAACGTCCTGACTTTC. This translates into CASSDVRSGANVLTF.

This clonotype was seen repeatedly, ten times or more. V is TRBV6-5 and J is TRBJ1-1; D perhaps matches TRBD1 (5 bases). Trimming took 0 bases from V and 7 from J, leaving 9 bases between them. CDR3 size: 13 residues. Germline V gene lookup returns CDR1 MNHEY and CDR2 SVGAGI. DNA of the CDR3: TGTGCCAGCAGTTACTCTGGCGGGGGTGAAGCTTTCTTT. Its translation: CASSYSGGGEAFF.

This clonotype was observed many times. The chain is built from TRBV5-1 and TRBJ2-3; D is possibly TRBD1 (5 bases). Trimming took off 3 bases at V and 1 base at J, with 18 bases between the two ends. CDR1 is SGHRS, CDR2 YFSETQ, per germline. This CDR3 is 17 amino acids long. As DNA, the CDR3 is TGCGCCAGCAGCTCAACGCATGGGCAGGGCGGCACAGATACGCAGTATTTT. Translating gives CASSSTHGQGGTDTQYF. The whole variable domain, remainder taken from reference TRBV5-1 and TRBJ2-3, is KAGVTQTPRYLIKTRGQQVTLSCSPISGHRSVSWYQQTPGQGLQFLFEYFSETQRNKGNFPGRFSGRQFSNSRSEMNVSTLELGDSALYLCASSSTHGQGGTDTQYFGPGTRLTVL.

This clonotype appeared many times. V and J are TRBV11-2 and TRBJ1-2, with 7 bases aligning to TRBD1. CDR1 SGHAT and CDR2 FQNNGV come from the germline V gene. V lost 7 bases, J lost 4 bases, and 6 bases stayed unmatched. The CDR3 contains 13 residues. The CDR3 reads CASKGGGLYGYTF. DNA for the CDR3: TGTGCCAGCAAAGGGGGCGGACTCTATGGCTACACCTTC.

The table lists this clonotype with many counts. The genes are TRBV5-3 and TRBJ1-2; D is uncertain. TRBV5-3 counts as an open reading frame of uncertain function. V lost 10 bases and J lost 7, with 8 bases in between. The CDR3 runs to 9 residues. The chain's CDR3 is CAAWLGYTF. The CDR3 DNA sequence: TGTGCCGCCTGGCTTGGCTACACCTTC.

Details on this clonotype: One base away lies a much larger clone, so this may be a sequencing read error. This sequence joins TRBV12-3 or TRBV12-4 and TRBJ2-5; the match to TRBD2 covers 11 bases. CDR3 length: 16 amino acids. The CDR3, as DNA: TGTGCCAGAAGTTTATCGACTAGCGGGGTGGGCGAGACCCAGTACTTC. Amino acid sequence: CARSLSTSGVGETQYF.

With respect to this clonotype: A clone one base away is much larger, so this may be a read error. This chain joins TRBV18 and TRBJ2-1; 8 nucleotides line up with TRBD2. Germline V gene lookup returns CDR1 KGHSH and CDR2 LQKENI. The CDR3 totals 12 residues. CDR3 protein: CVSRGGPNEQFF. The CDR3 DNA reads TGTGTCAGCCGGGGGGGCCCCAATGAGCAGTTCTTC.

At least ten counts were recorded for this clonotype. The CDR3 DNA is TGTGCCAGTACCTCTACAGGGACGATTCAGCCCCAGCATTTT. Protein product: CASTSTGTIQPQHF. The V and J genes are TRBV19 and TRBJ1-5; D is perhaps TRBD1 (6 bases). From germline, CDR1 is LNHDA and CDR2 SQIVND (reference sequence). V lost 7 bases, J lost 6 bases, and 16 bases lay in between. The CDR3 loop spans 14 amino acids.

This clonotype was recorded many times. V gene TRBV5-1 combines with J gene TRBJ1-5; 9 nucleotides align to TRBD1. From germline, CDR1 is SGHRS and CDR2 YFSETQ. With V trimmed by 0 bases and J by 6 bases, 4 bases remained unmatched. The CDR3 is 15 residues long. The CDR3 reads CASSLGDRATQPQHF. The CDR3 bases are TGCGCCAGCAGCTTGGGGGACAGGGCGACTCAGCCCCAGCATTTT.

This clonotype was seen ten or more times. The CDR3 DNA follows: TGTGCCAGCAGCGGTTCGAACAGATCACCCCTCCACTTT. Its translation: CASSGSNRSPLHF. The V call is TRBV2, the J call TRBJ1-6; D remains unclear. The germline V and J ends were trimmed by 6 bases and 10 bases, with 13 bases remaining between them. This CDR3 is 13 amino acids long. The germline gives CDR1 SNHLY, CDR2 FYNNEI. Together with reference TRBV2 and TRBJ1-6, the CDR3 gives the full variable domain: EPEVTQTPSHQVTQMGQEVILRCVPISNHLYFYWYRQILGQKVEFLVSFYNNEISEKSEIFDDQFSVERPDGSNFTLKIRSTKLEDSAMYFCASSGSNRSPLHFGNGTRLTVT.

In this sample, this clonotype turned up many times. This chain connects TRBV20-1 to TRBJ1-1; D might be TRBD1 (5 bases). CDR1 DFQATT and CDR2 SNEGSKA come from the germline V gene (reference sequence). Trimming took 2 bases from V and 4 from J, leaving 14 bases between them. The CDR3 length is 14 residues. CDR3 nucleotides: TGCAGTGCTAGACTCGGGGGTGGGAGCACTGAAGCTTTCTTT. This codes for CSARLGGGSTEAFF.

This clonotype was recorded a few times. The chain is built from TRBV4-3 and TRBJ2-6, with TRBD2 identical over 15 bases. Germline V gene data show CDR1 as LGHNA and CDR2 as YSLEER. CDR3 length: 19 residues. V was clipped by 4 bases and J by 3 bases; unmatched bases: 7. CDR3 nucleotide sequence: TGCGCCAGCAGCCCATGGGGACTAGCGGGGGGATATGGGGCCAACGTCCTGACTTTC. Its protein product is CASSPWGLAGGYGANVLTF.

This clonotype was counted many times. The chain has TRBV7-9 and TRBJ1-5; D unclear. The V end was cut by 5 bases, the J end by 4 bases, with 12 bases between. This CDR3 is 14 amino acids long. Looked up from germline, CDR1 is SEHNR and CDR2 is FQNEAQ (reference sequence). CDR3 DNA: TGTGCCAGCAGCCACAACAGCCCTAATCAGCCCCAGCATTTT. Residues: CASSHNSPNQPQHF.

This clonotype is labeled medium-sized. The CDR3 sequence is CASSFSEQGHEQYF. The CDR3 DNA reads as TGTGCCAGCAGCTTCAGCGAACAGGGGCACGAGCAGTACTTC. J is TRBJ2-7 and V is TRBV13; 7 positions agree with TRBD1. This CDR3 comprises 14 residues. V gave up 3 bases and J gave up 5 bases; unmatched junction bases: 7. Germline CDR1 reads PRHDT; CDR2 reads FYEKMQ (reference sequence).

V usage is TRBV24-1 and J usage is TRBJ2-1; 9 positions agree with TRBD2. J gave up 7 bases and V 3 bases, and 9 bases lay outside the gene matches. The CDR3 has 16 amino acids. CDR1 KGHDR and CDR2 SFDVKD come from the germline V gene. The CDR3 here is CATSDGSGGILNEQFF. As DNA, the CDR3 is TGTGCCACCAGTGATGGTAGCGGGGGTATATTGAATGAGCAGTTCTTC.

This chain links TRBV11-2 with TRBJ1-1, with D perhaps matching TRBD1 (6 bases). CDR1 is SGHAT, CDR2 FQNNGV, per germline. Trimming cost V 6 bases and J 1 base, with 9 bases left between them. The CDR3 has 13 amino acids. CDR3 protein: CASRGGRNTEAFF. The CDR3 DNA reads TGTGCCAGCAGAGGGGGTAGGAACACTGAAGCTTTCTTT.

This clonotype was found many times. This sequence joins TRBV25-1 and TRBJ2-1; tentatively, D is TRBD2 (5 bases). The CDR3 runs to 13 residues. Trimming pared 3 bases from V and 3 bases from J, leaving 6 bases between. Germline V gene lookup returns CDR1 MGHDK and CDR2 SYGVNS. DNA of the CDR3: TGTGCCAGCAGTGACCGGGACTACAATGAGCAGTTCTTC. Amino acid sequence: CASSDRDYNEQFF. Full variable domain (missing parts from reference TRBV25-1 and TRBJ2-1): EADIYQTPRYLVIGTGKKITLECSQTMGHDKMYWYQQDPGMELHLIHYSYGVNSTEKGDLSSESTVSRIRTEHFPLTLESARPSHTSQYLCASSDRDYNEQFFGPGTRLTVL.

The CDR3 nucleotides are TGTGCCAGCAGAATCTACAGGGAAAACACCGGGGAGCTGTTTTTT. Protein: CASRIYRENTGELFF. This rearrangement joins TRBV28 to TRBJ2-2; a possible D gene is TRBD1 (6 bases). Germline lookup yields CDR1 MDHEN and CDR2 SYDVKM. The CDR3 length is 15 residues. V was clipped by 6 bases and J by 2 bases, with 13 bases between them.

This clonotype was seen ten or more times. The gene calls are TRBV28 and TRBJ2-1, with 7 bases lining up with TRBD2. The CDR3 sequence is 16 residues long. V trimming: 5 bases; J trimming: 0 bases; junction bases outside the gene matches: 7. CDR1 MDHEN and CDR2 SYDVKM come from the germline V gene. CDR3 in DNA: TGTGCCAGCAGTGGTAGCGGGCCCCTCTCCTACAATGAGCAGTTCTTC. Its translation: CASSGSGPLSYNEQFF. Using reference TRBV28 and TRBJ2-1 for the parts outside the CDR3, the full variable domain is DVKVTQSSRYLVKRTGEKVFLECVQDMDHENMFWYRQDPGLGLRLIYFSYDVKMKEKGDIPEGYSVSREKKERFSLILESASTNQTSMYLCASSGSGPLSYNEQFFGPGTRLTVL.

This clonotype was found many times. The rearrangement uses TRBV12-3 or TRBV12-4 and TRBJ1-2; 8 positions agree with TRBD1. V was clipped by 5 bases and J by 8 bases; unmatched bases: 13. The CDR3 extends over 15 amino acids. CDR3 amino acids: CASSPNSGGAGGYTF. CDR3 coding DNA: TGTGCCAGCAGTCCCAATTCAGGGGGCGCAGGGGGCTACACCTTC.

This clonotype has at least ten counts. This chain connects TRBV12-3 or TRBV12-4 to TRBJ1-4; TRBD1 matches 8 bases. The CDR3 extends over 15 amino acids. J lost 7 bases, V lost 1 base, and 5 bases had no gene match. The CDR3 bases are TGTGCCAGCAGTTTAGGGCGCAGGGGGCGTGAAAAACTGTTTTTT. Residues: CASSLGRRGREKLFF.

This clonotype was detected many times. This rearrangement joins TRBV18 to TRBJ1-4; 7 bases agree with TRBD1. After removal of 3 bases from V and 0 bases from J, the junction contained 4 bases not matched to a gene. Germline V CDR1 and CDR2: KGHSH, LQKENI. The CDR3 loop spans 16 amino acids. This CDR3 reads CASSPRTGSTNEKLFF. CDR3 nucleotide sequence: TGTGCCAGCTCACCCCGGACAGGTTCAACTAATGAAAAACTGTTTTTT.

This clonotype came up many times. The chain is built from TRBV4-1 and TRBJ2-1; D remains unclear. The CDR3 is made up of 15 amino acids. Between the trimmed V and J ends, which lost 0 bases and 4 bases, there was a span of 10 bases. Germline CDR1 is MGHRA and CDR2 is YSYEKL. The CDR3 reads CASSQDRARYNEQFF. In nucleotides, the CDR3 is TGCGCCAGCAGCCAAGATCGCGCGAGGTACAATGAGCAGTTCTTC.

This clonotype appeared many times. J is TRBJ2-7 and V is TRBV20-1; 9 bases agree with TRBD2. Losses at the gene ends were 6 bases for V and 1 base for J; bases not matched to a gene: 7. Germline CDR1 is DFQATT and CDR2 is SNEGSKA (reference sequence). The CDR3 has 14 residues. Here the CDR3 DNA reads TGCAGTGCAGTCGCGGGGGGGCTTTCCTACGAGCAGTACTTC. It is translated as CSAVAGGLSYEQYF.

This clonotype was seen at least ten times. The J gene is TRBJ1-1, the V gene TRBV28; TRBD1 aligns across 7 bases. Germline V gene data show CDR1 as MDHEN and CDR2 as SYDVKM. The CDR3 consists of 13 residues. The junction had 3 bases not matched to a gene; V was cut back by 3 bases and J by 5 bases. CDR3 in DNA: TGTGCCAGCAGTTTCTTACAGGGGACTGAAGCTTTCTTT. It yields the protein CASSFLQGTEAFF.

At least ten counts were recorded for this clonotype. V gene TRBV4-1 combines with J gene TRBJ1-6, with D uncertain. CDR3 length: 16 amino acids. Germline CDR1 MGHRA, CDR2 YSYEKL. The V end was cut by 0 bases, the J end by 14 bases, with 20 bases between. CDR3 sequence: CASSQDLTQFDLALHF. CDR3 nucleotides: TGCGCCAGCAGCCAAGATCTTACACAATTTGATTTGGCCCTCCACTTT.